This record looks at one TCR beta chain sequence and its context. Its antigen is currently unknown. The sample is drawn from a study of yellow fever vaccine responses in identical twins. General study results and limits: In identical twins, vaccine T cell responses appeared partly shared and partly individual.

This CDR3 is 14 amino acids long. Unmatched junction bases numbered 2, after V lost 2 bases and J lost 6 bases. TCRdb analysed the RT-PCR reads with MiXCR anew, one entry per CDR3 protein. The top ten hold approximately 8% of the sample, which has under 20,000 distinct CDR3 sequences, under 80% seen once. The material sequenced was T cells from blood (PBMCs), unsorted or a sorted subset (not recorded which), taken before or after yellow fever vaccination (not recorded which). The chain uses TRBV12-3 or TRBV12-4 and TRBJ2-3; 10 bases line up with TRBD1. The TCR sequence derives from a woman aged 18 to 35 who received the yellow fever vaccine. The CDR3 bases are TGTGCCAGCAGTTTAACGGGACAGGGGGATACGCAGTATTTT. Its protein is CASSLTGQGDTQYF.